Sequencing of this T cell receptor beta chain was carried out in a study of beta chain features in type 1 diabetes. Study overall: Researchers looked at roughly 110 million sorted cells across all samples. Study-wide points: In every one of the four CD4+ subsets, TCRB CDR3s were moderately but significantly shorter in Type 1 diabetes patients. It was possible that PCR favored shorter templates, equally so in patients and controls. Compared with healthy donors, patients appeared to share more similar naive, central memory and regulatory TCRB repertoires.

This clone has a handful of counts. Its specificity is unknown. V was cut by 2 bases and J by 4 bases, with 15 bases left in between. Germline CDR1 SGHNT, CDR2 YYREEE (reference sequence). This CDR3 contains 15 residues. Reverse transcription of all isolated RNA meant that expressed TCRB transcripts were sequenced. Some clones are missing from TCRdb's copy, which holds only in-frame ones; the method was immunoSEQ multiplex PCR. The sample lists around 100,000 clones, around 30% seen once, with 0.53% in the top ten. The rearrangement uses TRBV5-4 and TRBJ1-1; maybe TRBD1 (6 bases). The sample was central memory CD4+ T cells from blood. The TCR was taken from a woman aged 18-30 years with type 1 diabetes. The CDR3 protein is CASSLVLGAGTEAFF. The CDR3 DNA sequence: TGTGCCAGCAGCTTAGTCCTGGGGGCTGGCACTGAAGCTTTCTTT. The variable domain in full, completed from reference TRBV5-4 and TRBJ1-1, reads ETGVTQSPTHLIKTRGQQVTLRCSSQSGHNTVSWYQQALGQGPQFIFQYYREEENGRGNFPPRFSGLQFPNYSSELNVNALELDDSALYLCASSLVLGAGTEAFFGQGTRLTVV.